This TCR beta chain is from a study of T-cell reconstitution after alpha-beta-depleted transplantation in children. Findings and limits, study-wide: Newly made T cells mostly supplied T-cell counts and diversity one year after transplant. Some patients showed high day-60 TCRbeta diversity, which derived from surviving recipient T cells and thymic progenitors. Several hundred graft clones that had expanded were reportedly the source of alpha-beta T cells about two months after transplant.

Construction of the TCRbeta library involved unique molecular identifiers. TCRdb redid the calling of the PCR reads with MiXCR, one entry per CDR3 protein. The sample consists of fewer than 500,000 distinct CDR3 sequences, over 40% of them appearing once. Trimming cost V 7 bases and J 4 bases; bases outside gene matches: 4. Germline CDR1 SGHRS, CDR2 YFSETQ. CDR3 length equals 13 residues. This clonotype was counted many times. Its cognate antigen is unknown. This chain connects TRBV5-1 to TRBJ2-5; 10 nucleotides agree with TRBD2. This material consisted of PBMCs, taken before TCRalphabeta/CD19-depleted stem cell transplant. This receptor was obtained from a girl aged 2 to 9 with aplastic anemia, due to receive a stem cell transplant. This CDR3 is CASWVAGGETQYF. In DNA form, the CDR3 reads TGCGCCAGCTGGGTAGCGGGAGGAGAGACCCAGTACTTC.